A single T cell receptor (beta chain) is shown here with its context. This clonotype was recorded at least ten times. The clone's antigen remains unknown. Base qualities are not recorded, but no much larger clone differs from it by a single base. This entry comes from a study of prognosis after radiotherapy for stage I lung cancer (dated by TCRdb to 2020 to 2023). Background on the whole study: Between April 2018 and January 2019, over 15 patients with stage I NSCLC were enrolled in Nanjing, China. Every patient was regarded as medically inoperable, because of comorbidities in about a dozen cases and refusal of surgery in roughly 7 cases. Using image-guided IMRT or VMAT, SBRT was delivered in 3 to 5 fractions at a biologically effective dose of at least 100 Gy. Squamous cell carcinoma histology was identified in seven patients, and adenocarcinoma histology was identified in fewer than 15 patients. For each of the roughly 19 patients, one blood sample was taken before SBRT and one after, so the study sequenced about 38 samples in total. In every patient, SBRT was given without any concurrent therapy. This study profiled peripheral blood TCR beta repertoires from stage I NSCLC patients before and after stereotactic body radiotherapy and linked the repertoires to distant failure. After SBRT, distant metastases developed in four of the 19 patients at a median of approximately seven months, while the remaining 15 patients had no significant progression. Of the enrolled patients, about 15 had newly diagnosed primary stage I lung tumors, while roughly 5 had oligometastatic NSCLC following surgical resection of the primary tumor. The cohort included more than 10 men and five to seven women, with a median age of approximately 74 years and a range of roughly 53 to 90 years. Broader findings and caveats from the paper: Differences in TRBV and TRBJ usage frequencies by metastasis status were reportedly observed in two V genes at baseline and in roughly 9 V and two J genes after SBRT. Whether the expanded TCR clones were tumor-specific was not determined. The small cohort and short follow-up limited the study, so independent validation of the findings is needed. All reported P values were unadjusted for multiple comparisons. After SBRT, the number of unique TCR clones decreased (median approximately 10,000 before versus about 6,900 after; Wilcoxon paired P=0.011). Post-SBRT Shannon entropy and its change from baseline were lower in patients who developed distant metastases; baseline Shannon entropy was not associated with metastases.

Its CDR3 holds 14 amino acids, cysteine through phenylalanine. The only DNA kept is the CDR3, 42 bases in frame from the first base. The CDR1 and CDR2 encoded by the germline V gene are SGHRS and YFSETQ. A distance of 6 bases separates the germline ends of V and J, which lose 1 base and 0 bases respectively. Two rounds of multiplex PCR were used to amplify the TCR beta CDR3 region from genomic DNA. The first PCR round used primers specific to each TRBV and TRBJ gene, with sequences filed in Chinese patent CN105087789A. Universal primers were used in the second round of PCR. The Roche High Pure PCR Template Preparation Kit was used to extract genomic DNA from frozen PBMCs. An Illumina HiSeq 3000 was used to sequence the libraries paired-end with 151 bp reads. The paper's data handling went like this. CutAdapt was used to discard raw reads that did not contain the multiplex PCR primer sequences. Using PEAR, the high-quality paired reads were merged into contigs. MiXCR assigned TRB V, D and J gene segments to each contig by aligning to reference sequences. CDR3 sequences were clustered by base quality and sequence similarity to remove sequencing errors. Shannon entropy normalized by the natural log of productive TCR sequence number was used as the measure of diversity. One minus Shannon entropy divided by the natural log of the number of unique clonotypes was used as the definition of clonality. Progression-free survival cut-offs for repertoire metrics were chosen using the Youden index of ROC curves, with analyses run in R 3.5.3. TCRdb trimmed public reads at Q25 via fastp, called clones via MiXCR and kept in-frame beta chains. Rows are combined by CDR3 protein, so each entry shows the most common genes and DNA. The V and J calls follow TCRdb's processing rather than the paper's. The sample data list under 35,000 distinct CDR3 sequences, and roughly 40% of these were observed just once. The ten most abundant clones make up less than 20% of the sample.

No patient had a history of other malignancies or prior chemotherapy or radiotherapy, and all had node-negative disease on CT and PET/CT. At each of two time points, around 6 milliliters of peripheral venous blood were collected into EDTA tubes. PBMCs were isolated by Ficoll-Paque Plus density-gradient centrifugation. Right after collection, samples were kept at -80 degrees C until analysis. Specimen: PBMCs, collected before or after stereotactic body radiation therapy (not recorded which). The receptor was isolated from a donor over 45 with non-small cell lung cancer. This chain is built from TRBV5-1 and TRBJ2-3; no D gene call is confident. The CDR3 protein sequence reads: CASSLRTSTDTQYF. The nucleotides are TGCGCCAGCAGCTTGAGAACTAGCACAGATACGCAGTATTTT.